Listed here is a single T cell receptor beta chain. The antigen remains undetermined. This entry is derived from a study of cytotoxic CD8 clonotypes in ibrutinib-treated CLL. Looking at the study overall: Of a cohort that held ten to twelve relapsed/refractory and 15 treatment-naive patients, approximately 18 were IGHV unmutated. Some 24 partial and 2 complete responses; at median 68 months, 14 remitted, around twelve progressed.

Method: immunoSEQ multiplex PCR; TCRdb's copy keeps in-frame clones and lacks some. The sample yields 60,000 or so clones, roughly 50% seen once. General study points: Collection times varied between progressing and sustained-remission patients.

CDR3 length: 14 amino acids. Germline CDR1 reads MNHNY; CDR2 reads SVGAGI (reference sequence). The V and J ends lost 6 bases and 3 bases, in that order; junction bases with no gene match: 4. This sample comprised PBMCs, obtained after 12 months of ibrutinib treatment. The chain combines TRBV6-6 with TRBJ1-4; 7 nucleotides agree with TRBD1. The receptor comes from a human donor with chronic lymphocytic leukemia. CDR3 sequence (DNA): TGTGCCAGCAGGCCCAGGGGGTCTAATGAAAAACTGTTTTTT. As protein: CASRPRGSNEKLFF.